The present TCR beta chain was sequenced within a study of T cell changes during pregnancy in multiple sclerosis. Germline V CDR1 and CDR2: SQVTM, ANQGSEA. This CDR3 spans 13 amino acids. The V and J ends lost 8 bases and 4 bases, in that order; junction bases with no gene match: 9. Sequenced by immunoSEQ multiplex PCR; TCRdb stores in-frame clones only, minus some. The data hold 30,000 to 45,000 clones, with approximately 90% observed a single time. The rearrangement links TRBV29-1 to TRBJ1-1, with TRBD1 identical over 8 bases. This specimen was CD8+ T cells from peripheral blood mononuclear cells, taken before pregnancy. The receptor was isolated from a female donor with multiple sclerosis, enrolled in a pregnancy study. In DNA, the CDR3 is TGCAGCCTCCGGACAGGGAAGGGCACTGAAGCTTTCTTT. Translated: CSLRTGKGTEAFF.